This TCR beta chain comes out of a study of STAT5B mutations in CD4+ large granular lymphocyte leukemia. At the level of the study: Healthy donors showed HLA-associated enrichment of the CDR3 'QG' motif. Findings and limits, study-wide: TRBV06-family usage was enriched in top patient clones (8/27) versus controls (2/35). Without putative leukemic clones, patient CD4-sorted repertoires remained more clonal than healthy CD4+ repertoires.

Buffy coats from healthy blood donors served as controls. TCRdb's copy holds only in-frame clones and misses some; the assay was immunoSEQ multiplex PCR. The sample lists more than 20,000 clones; about 76% were seen once. J gave up 5 bases and V 4 bases, and 9 bases lay outside the gene matches. Per germline, CDR1 SGHRS and CDR2 YFSETQ. CDR3 length: 16 amino acids. On this clone itself: Its antigen is still unknown.

This sequence was found in a human donor in good health. The chain uses TRBV5-1 and TRBJ2-5; 12 bases line up with TRBD2. What was sequenced was CD4+ T cells from blood buffy coats. CDR3 protein: CASSLRLAGEGETQYF. CDR3 nucleotide sequence: TGCGCCAGCAGCCTCCGACTAGCGGGGGAGGGGGAGACCCAGTACTTC.